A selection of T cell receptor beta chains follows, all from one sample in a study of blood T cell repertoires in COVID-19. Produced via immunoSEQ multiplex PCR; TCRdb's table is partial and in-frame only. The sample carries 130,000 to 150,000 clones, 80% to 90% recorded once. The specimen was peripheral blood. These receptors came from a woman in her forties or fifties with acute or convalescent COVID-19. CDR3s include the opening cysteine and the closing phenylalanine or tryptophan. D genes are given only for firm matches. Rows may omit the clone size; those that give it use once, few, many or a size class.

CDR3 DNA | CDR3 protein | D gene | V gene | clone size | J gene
TGTGCCAGCAGCCGCGGAACAGGGGGTGCCTATAATTCACCCCTCCACTTT | CASSRGTGGAYNSPLHF | TRBD1 | TRBV3-1/TRBV3-2 | . | TRBJ1-6
TGTGCCAGCGGCGGACAGGTTAGCTCCTACAATGAGCAGTTCTTC | CASGGQVSSYNEQFF | TRBD1 | TRBV6-6 | . | TRBJ2-1
TGTGCCAGTAGTACGGGTAGTTCAGTTTCGGCTTTCTTT | CASSTGSSVSAFF | . | TRBV19 | . | TRBJ1-1
TGTGCCAGCAGTAAAGGAGCGGAAATGGAAGCTTTCTTT | CASSKGAEMEAFF | . | TRBV28 | . | TRBJ1-1
TGTGCCACCAAGCTGTACAATGAGCAGTTCTTC | CATKLYNEQFF | . | TRBV6-6 | once | TRBJ2-1
TGTGCCAGCTCTTTGGCAGCGACCAACGTCCTGACTTTC | CASSLAATNVLTF | . | TRBV19 | . | TRBJ2-6
TGCGCCAGCAGTGAAGGCAGGGACTATGGCTACACCTTC | CASSEGRDYGYTF | . | TRBV10-2 | . | TRBJ1-2
TGCGCCAGCAGCTTGGAAAGCCGCAGGGGGCTCGAGCAGTACTTC | CASSLESRRGLEQYF | TRBD1 | TRBV5-1 | . | TRBJ2-7
TGTGCCAGCAGTCCCCAGGGGGAGCTGTTTTTT | CASSPQGELFF | . | TRBV12-3/TRBV12-4 | . | TRBJ2-2
TGCGCCAGCAGCTTGCTCCCAGCGGGGCCGCAAGAGACCCAGTACTTC | CASSLLPAGPQETQYF | TRBD2 | TRBV5-1 | . | TRBJ2-5
TGCGCCAGCAGCTTAACAGGGGGAAAAAATAGAGACGATGAAAAACTGTTTTTT | CASSLTGGKNRDDEKLFF | TRBD1 | TRBV4-1 | . | TRBJ1-4
TGTGCCAGCAGCCCTGGAGGGGGGGACACCATATATTTT | CASSPGGGDTIYF | . | TRBV3-1/TRBV3-2 | . | TRBJ1-3
TGTGCCAGCAGTGATCCCGGGATCAATGAGCAGTTCTTC | CASSDPGINEQFF | . | TRBV6-1 | . | TRBJ2-1
TGTGCCAGCAGCGGGGGACAGTATAATTCACCCCTCCACTTT | CASSGGQYNSPLHF | TRBD1 | TRBV5-8 | . | TRBJ1-6
TGTGCCAGCAGTTACTCGATTAGCGGAACCTACGAGCAGTACTTC | CASSYSISGTYEQYF | . | TRBV6-5 | . | TRBJ2-7
TGTGCCAGCAGCAACAGTTTCTCCTACGAGCAGTACTTC | CASSNSFSYEQYF | . | TRBV28 | . | TRBJ2-7
TGTGCCAGCAGAAGCCATGCGGTTTTCGGGAACACTGAAGCTTTCTTT | CASRSHAVFGNTEAFF | . | TRBV5-6 | . | TRBJ1-1
TGTGCCAGCAGCTCAACATCCGGGACTCGCAATGAGCAGTTCTTC | CASSSTSGTRNEQFF | . | TRBV7-6 | few | TRBJ2-1
TGTGCCAGCAGCCTCCGTCGGGGTACAGATACGCAGTATTTT | CASSLRRGTDTQYF | . | TRBV11-1 | . | TRBJ2-3
TGCGCCAGCAGCCAGGCTCCCGGGACAGGGGCCAACTATGGCTACACCTTC | CASSQAPGTGANYGYTF | TRBD1 | TRBV4-1 | . | TRBJ1-2
TGTGCCAGCACCCCCCGGGCAGGGGGCAATCAGCCCCAGCATTTT | CASTPRAGGNQPQHF | . | TRBV6-5 | once | TRBJ1-5
TGCGCCAGCAGCCAAGGGGGCGCTTACAATGAGCAGTTCTTC | CASSQGGAYNEQFF | . | TRBV4-1 | . | TRBJ2-1
TGTGCCAGCATTGGCCTGGTGAACACTGAAGCTTTCTTT | CASIGLVNTEAFF | . | TRBV5-5 | . | TRBJ1-1
TGCGCCAGCAGCTTGGTTGTGAGCTCCTACAATGAGCAGTTCTTC | CASSLVVSSYNEQFF | . | TRBV5-1 | . | TRBJ2-1
TGTGCCAGCAGTCTTTCTCACAGACAGCCCCAGCATTTT | CASSLSHRQPQHF | . | TRBV12-3/TRBV12-4 | once | TRBJ1-5
TGTGCCACCAGCAGTTATCAGGGCCCCTACGAGCAGTACTTC | CATSSYQGPYEQYF | . | TRBV15 | once | TRBJ2-7
TGTGCCAGCAGCGAAGACAGTAACTTTGGCTACACCTTC | CASSEDSNFGYTF | . | TRBV27 | . | TRBJ1-2
TGTGCCAGCAGGGCTAGGTCCAATGAGCAGTTCTTC | CASRARSNEQFF | . | TRBV6-6 | . | TRBJ2-1